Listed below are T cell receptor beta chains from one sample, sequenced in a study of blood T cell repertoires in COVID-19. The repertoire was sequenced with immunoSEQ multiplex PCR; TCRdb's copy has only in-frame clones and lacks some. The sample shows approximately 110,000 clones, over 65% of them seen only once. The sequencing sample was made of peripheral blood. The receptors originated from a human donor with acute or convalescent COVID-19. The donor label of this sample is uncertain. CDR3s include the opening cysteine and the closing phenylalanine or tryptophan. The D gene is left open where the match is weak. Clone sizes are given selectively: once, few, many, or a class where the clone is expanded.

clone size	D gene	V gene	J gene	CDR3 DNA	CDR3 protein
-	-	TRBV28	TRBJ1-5	TGTGCCAGCACGGGAGGTGGGCAGCCCCAGCATTTT	CASTGGGQPQHF
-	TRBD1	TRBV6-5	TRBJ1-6	TGTGCCAGTCAACAGACAGGGTATAATTCACCCCTCCACTTT	CASQQTGYNSPLHF
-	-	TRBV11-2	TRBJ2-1	TGTGCCAGCAGCTTAGAGCGGGCGGTCCCCTACAATGAGCAGTTCTTC	CASSLERAVPYNEQFF
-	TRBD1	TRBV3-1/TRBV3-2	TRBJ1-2	TGTGCCAGCAGCCAACGTACAGGGGGCAACTATGGCTACACCTTC	CASSQRTGGNYGYTF
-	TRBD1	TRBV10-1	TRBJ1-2	TGCGCCAGCACCGGGACAGGGGGCCTCTCTCCCAACTATGGCTACACCTTC	CASTGTGGLSPNYGYTF
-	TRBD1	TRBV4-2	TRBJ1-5	TGTGCCAGCAGCCCACAGACAGGGTCGAACCAGCCCCAGCATTTT	CASSPQTGSNQPQHF
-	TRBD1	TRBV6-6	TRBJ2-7	TGTGCCAGCAGTATACCGGGACAGAGCCTAAGGGGGCAGTACTTC	CASSIPGQSLRGQYF
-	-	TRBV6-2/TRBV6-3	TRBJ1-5	TGTGCCAGCAGTTACGACGGGTTTAGCAATCAGCCCCAGCATTTT	CASSYDGFSNQPQHF
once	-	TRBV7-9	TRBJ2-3	TGTGCCAGCAGCTTGAGTAGGGGGTCAGATACGCAGTATTTT	CASSLSRGSDTQYF
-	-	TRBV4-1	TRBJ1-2	TGCGCCAGCAGCCAAGATACCCTGCTAACCCCCTATGGCTACACCTTC	CASSQDTLLTPYGYTF
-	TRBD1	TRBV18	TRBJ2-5	TGTGCCAGCTCACCAGATACAGGGGGGTACCAAGAGACCCAGTACTTC	CASSPDTGGYQETQYF
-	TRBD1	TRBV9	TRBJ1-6	TGTGCCAGCAGCTTAGAAGGAGGGGGCACATCACCCCTCCACTTT	CASSLEGGGTSPLHF
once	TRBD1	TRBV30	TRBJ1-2	TGTGCCTGGGACAGGGGGGGAGGCTACACCTTC	CAWDRGGGYTF
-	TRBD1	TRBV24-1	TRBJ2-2	TGTGCCACCAGTGACCCCCGGGACAGGGGGAACACCGGGGAGCTGTTTTTT	CATSDPRDRGNTGELFF
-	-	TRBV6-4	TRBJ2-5	TGTGCCAGCTCTCCAGTCAAGGCGAGGGAGACCCAGTACTTC	CASSPVKARETQYF
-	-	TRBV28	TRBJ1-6	TGTGCCAGCGCCAAGGAAACAGCATATAATTCACCCCTCCACTTT	CASAKETAYNSPLHF
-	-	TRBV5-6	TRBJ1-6	TGTGCCAGCAGCTTCAGGGGCCCGAGCTCCTATAATTCACCCCTCCACTTT	CASSFRGPSSYNSPLHF
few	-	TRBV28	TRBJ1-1	TGTGCCAGCAGTACAAGGACAGTATCCTACACTGAAGCTTTCTTT	CASSTRTVSYTEAFF
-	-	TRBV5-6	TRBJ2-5	TGTGCCAGCAGCCACACTAGCAACCAAGAGACCCAGTACTTC	CASSHTSNQETQYF
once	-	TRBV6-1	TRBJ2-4	TGTGCCAGCAGTGAATATCAGGGCTTAGCCAAAAACATTCAGTACTTC	CASSEYQGLAKNIQYF
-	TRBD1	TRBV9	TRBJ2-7	TGTGCCAGCAGCGGGCCACGATCGACAGGGGAAATAGAGCAGTACTTC	CASSGPRSTGEIEQYF
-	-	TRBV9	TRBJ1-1	TGTGCCAGCAGCGAGGGGTCTTACATGAACACTGAAGCTTTCTTT	CASSEGSYMNTEAFF
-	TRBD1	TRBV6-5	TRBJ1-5	TGTGCCAGCAGTTTGACAGGGAGCCAGCCCCAGCATTTT	CASSLTGSQPQHF
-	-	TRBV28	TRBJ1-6	TGTGCCAGCAGTCCGGACAGCTATAATTCACCCCTCCACTTT	CASSPDSYNSPLHF
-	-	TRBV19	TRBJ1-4	TGTGCCACTGGGGAGGGGCCAAGGGGTTATGAAAAACTGTTTTTT	CATGEGPRGYEKLFF
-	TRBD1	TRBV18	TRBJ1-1	TGTGCCAGCTCACCAGCAGGGGGGAACACTGAAGCTTTCTTT	CASSPAGGNTEAFF
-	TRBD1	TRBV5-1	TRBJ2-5	TGCGCCAGCACTCACAGGGGACAAGTCGGAGTATCCCAAGAGACCCAGTACTTC	CASTHRGQVGVSQETQYF
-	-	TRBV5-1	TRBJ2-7	TGCGCCAGCAGCTTGGTTGTGTCCGGGGCCTACGAGCAGTACTTC	CASSLVVSGAYEQYF
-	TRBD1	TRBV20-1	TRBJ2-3	TGCAGTGCTAGTCATAACCAGGGGGCCACAGATACGCAGTATTTT	CSASHNQGATDTQYF
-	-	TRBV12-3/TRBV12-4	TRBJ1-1	TGTGCCAGCAGTTGGGGGGGGACTGAAGCTTTCTTT	CASSWGGTEAFF
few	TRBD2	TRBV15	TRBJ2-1	TGTGCCACCAGAAAGCTAGCGGGGGGATTTAACAATGAGCAGTTCTTC	CATRKLAGGFNNEQFF
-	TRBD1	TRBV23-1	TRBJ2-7	TGCGCCAGCAGTCAATCGTGGGGACAGGAACTTTCCTACGAGCAGTACTTC	CASSQSWGQELSYEQYF
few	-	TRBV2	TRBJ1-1	TGTGCCAGCAGTGGAGCGGAGCGGGGGTGGAGAGACACTGAAGCTTTCTTT	CASSGAERGWRDTEAFF
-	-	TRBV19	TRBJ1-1	TGTGCCAGTAGTCTCAGTGGGAACACTGAAGCTTTCTTT	CASSLSGNTEAFF
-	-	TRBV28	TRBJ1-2	TGTGCCAGCAACCGCCGTTGGGGGCCCGGGACTGGCTACACCTTC	CASNRRWGPGTGYTF
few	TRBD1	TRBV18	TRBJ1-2	TGTGCCAGCTCACCCTCGGACAGGGGGGGCTATGGCTACACCTTC	CASSPSDRGGYGYTF
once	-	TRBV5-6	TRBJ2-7	TGTGCCAGCAGTTACGCAGCTCAGGGATGGGACGAGCAGTACTTC	CASSYAAQGWDEQYF
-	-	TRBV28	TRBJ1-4	TGTGCCAGCAGTCAATGGACAGATTACTTACAAGGAACTAATGAAAAACTGTTTTTT	CASSQWTDYLQGTNEKLFF
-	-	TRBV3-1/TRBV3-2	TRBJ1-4	TGTGCCAGCAGCCAGCGACGGGGGGATAATGAAAAACTGTTTTTT	CASSQRRGDNEKLFF
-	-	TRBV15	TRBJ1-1	TGTGCCACCAGCAGAGATGGGGGACACTGGTTGGTGGGGACGGACACTGAAGCTTTCTTT	CATSRDGGHWLVGTDTEAFF
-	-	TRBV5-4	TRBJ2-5	TGTGCCAGCAGACCGGGGGGCACCAATCAAGAGACCCAGTACTTC	CASRPGGTNQETQYF